Below, 29 T cell receptor beta chains from the same sample are listed, as sequenced in a study of blood T cell repertoires in COVID-19. The table came from immunoSEQ multiplex PCR; TCRdb's copy has only in-frame clones and leaves some out. The sample records about 140,000 clones, roughly four fifths being singletons. Sequencing input: peripheral blood. These receptors were collected from a woman aged 55-70 years with acute or convalescent COVID-19.

The rearrangement links TRBV5-4 to TRBJ1-2; 8 nucleotides match TRBD1. V trimming: 5 bases; J trimming: 4 bases; junction bases outside the gene matches: 7. The CDR3 has 14 amino acids. CDR1 is SGHNT, CDR2 YYREEE, per germline (reference sequence). CDR3 residues: CASRLGTGLYGYTF. CDR3 DNA sequence: TGTGCCAGCAGGTTAGGGACAGGCCTCTATGGCTACACCTTC.

The rearrangement links TRBV6-2 or TRBV6-3 to TRBJ2-1; D gene unclear. V lost 2 bases to trimming and J lost 7 bases, with 6 bases between them. Germline CDR1 and CDR2: MNHEY and SVGEGT. The CDR3 is made up of 12 amino acids. The CDR3, as DNA: TGTGCCAGCAGTTACGTCTTGAATGAGCAGTTCTTC. Encoded protein: CASSYVLNEQFF.

The gene calls are TRBV2 and TRBJ1-3, with 8 bases matching TRBD1. This CDR3 contains 16 residues. V shed 1 base, J shed 0 bases, and the junction held 2 bases outside the gene matches. Looked up from germline, CDR1 is SNHLY and CDR2 is FYNNEI. The CDR3 DNA reads as TGTGCCAGCAGTGAAGGGACAGGGAACTCTGGAAACACCATATATTTT. This encodes CASSEGTGNSGNTIYF.

The chain has TRBV5-1 and TRBJ2-2; 13 nucleotides line up with TRBD2. Trimming took 7 bases from V and 2 from J; bases not matched to a gene: 11. There are 18 residues in the CDR3. The germline V gene encodes CDR1 SGHRS and CDR2 YFSETQ. The CDR3 nucleotides are TGCGCCAGCCGCCCACCCGGGACTAGCGGGACAAACACCGGGGAGCTGTTTTTT. Amino acids: CASRPPGTSGTNTGELFF.

J is TRBJ2-5 and V is TRBV5-4; TRBD2 matches 9 bases. CDR3 size: 15 residues. After removal of 0 bases from V and 7 bases from J, the junction contained 7 bases not matched to a gene. CDR1 and CDR2 from the germline V gene are SGHNT and YYREEE (reference sequence). The CDR3 spells CASSLGGRAPATQYF. The DNA of the CDR3 is TGTGCCAGCAGCTTGGGCGGGAGGGCCCCAGCGACCCAGTACTTC. Together with reference TRBV5-4 and TRBJ2-5, the CDR3 gives the full variable domain: ETGVTQSPTHLIKTRGQQVTLRCSSQSGHNTVSWYQQALGQGPQFIFQYYREEENGRGNFPPRFSGLQFPNYSSELNVNALELDDSALYLCASSLGGRAPATQYFGPGTRLLVL.

The chain links TRBV27 to TRBJ1-2, with D perhaps TRBD1 (5 bases). Germline V gene sequence: CDR1 MNHEY, CDR2 SMNVEV (reference sequence). The V and J ends lost 3 bases and 4 bases respectively, with 15 bases between them. The CDR3 runs 15 residues. The CDR3 DNA reads as TGTGCCAGCAGTTTGGGATCTGGGGGGATCTATGGCTACACCTTC. Translated: CASSLGSGGIYGYTF.

The CDR3, as DNA: TGCGCCAGCACCGCTCTAGATAGCACCGGGGAGCTGTTTTTT. As protein: CASTALDSTGELFF. The rearrangement links TRBV5-1 to TRBJ2-2; no definite D call. Germline-derived CDR1 and CDR2 are SGHRS and YFSETQ. The CDR3 length is 14 residues. The ends were cut back, 6 bases at V and 4 bases at J, with 13 bases in the middle. The variable domain in full, completed from reference TRBV5-1 and TRBJ2-2, reads KAGVTQTPRYLIKTRGQQVTLSCSPISGHRSVSWYQQTPGQGLQFLFEYFSETQRNKGNFPGRFSGRQFSNSRSEMNVSTLELGDSALYLCASTALDSTGELFFGEGSRLTVL.

This sequence joins TRBV7-8 and TRBJ2-7; D ambiguous. The CDR3 contains 11 residues. Germline CDR1 SGHVS, CDR2 FQNEAQ. Trimming took 1 base from V and 10 from J, leaving 8 bases between them. CDR3 sequence reads: CASSLGESQYF. In DNA form, the CDR3 reads TGTGCCAGCAGCTTAGGTGAGAGTCAGTACTTC.

The chain recombines TRBV28 with TRBJ2-1, with 10 bases lining up with TRBD2. The J segment lost 4 bases and the V segment lost 5 bases, leaving 8 bases of the junction unmatched. CDR1 and CDR2 (germline): MDHEN, SYDVKM. The CDR3 is 16 residues long. The CDR3 loop is CASSAASGSRYNEQFF. The CDR3 DNA follows: TGTGCCAGCAGTGCCGCTAGCGGGAGTAGATACAATGAGCAGTTCTTC. The full variable domain, in which reference TRBV28 and TRBJ2-1 provide the parts outside the CDR3, is DVKVTQSSRYLVKRTGEKVFLECVQDMDHENMFWYRQDPGLGLRLIYFSYDVKMKEKGDIPEGYSVSREKKERFSLILESASTNQTSMYLCASSAASGSRYNEQFFGPGTRLTVL.

Of note for this clone: This likely came from a read error, as a far larger clone is one base away. This sequence joins TRBV28 and TRBJ1-2; TRBD1 might be the D (6 bases). The CDR3 extends over 12 amino acids. Germline V gives CDR1 MDHEN, CDR2 SYDVKM. V dropped 5 bases and J dropped 4 bases, with 8 bases sitting between them. CDR3 in DNA: TGTGCCAGCAGTCAGGGGCCCTATGGCTACACCTTC. As protein: CASSQGPYGYTF.

The V and J genes are TRBV24-1 and TRBJ2-1; 11 bases align to TRBD2. Looked up from germline, CDR1 is KGHDR and CDR2 is SFDVKD. The CDR3 spans 16 residues. V gave up 3 bases and J gave up 4 bases; unmatched junction bases: 4. The CDR3 is CATSDGTSGVYNEQFF. The CDR3 DNA follows: TGTGCCACCAGTGATGGGACTAGCGGAGTTTACAATGAGCAGTTCTTC.

The J gene is TRBJ2-7, the V gene TRBV13, with unresolved D. The CDR3 length is 13 residues. From germline, CDR1 is PRHDT and CDR2 FYEKMQ (reference sequence). The ends were cut back, 0 bases at V and 3 bases at J, with 6 bases in the middle. CDR3: CASSLGADYEQYF. The DNA of the CDR3 is TGTGCCAGCAGCTTAGGGGCGGACTACGAGCAGTACTTC. The full variable domain, completed using reference TRBV13 and TRBJ2-7, is AAGVIQSPRHLIKEKRETATLKCYPIPRHDTVYWYQQGPGQDPQFLISFYEKMQSDKGSIPDRFSAQQFSDYHSELNMSSLELGDSALYFCASSLGADYEQYFGPGTRLTVT.

In DNA form, the CDR3 reads TGTGCCAGCAGTTCCGGGCCCATCGATGGAGGGTATGGCTACACCTTC. It is translated as CASSSGPIDGGYGYTF. The V gene is TRBV28, the J gene TRBJ1-2; no firm D call. V dropped 4 bases and J dropped 5 bases, with 20 bases sitting between them. Germline values: CDR1 MDHEN, CDR2 SYDVKM. This CDR3 is 16 amino acids long.

The CDR3 loop reads CASSESLAGGLGYEQYF. The CDR3 nucleotides are TGTGCCAGCAGTGAGAGCCTAGCGGGAGGGTTGGGGTACGAGCAGTACTTC. The chain recombines TRBV2 with TRBJ2-7; 12 nucleotides agree with TRBD2. The CDR3 totals 17 residues. V shed 3 bases, J shed 4 bases, and the junction held 10 bases outside the gene matches. The germline gives CDR1 SNHLY, CDR2 FYNNEI.

This clone was recorded only once. The genes are TRBV19 and TRBJ2-3; the match to TRBD2 covers 10 bases. The V segment lost 3 bases and the J segment 0 bases; nucleotides outside the gene matches: 3. This CDR3 is built from 16 residues. The germline CDR1 and CDR2 sequences are LNHDA and SQIVND (reference sequence). The CDR3 DNA reads as TGTGCCAGTAGTATTTTGACTAGCGGGAGCACAGATACGCAGTATTTT. This gives the protein CASSILTSGSTDTQYF.

The V gene is TRBV11-3, the J gene TRBJ2-2; D not resolved. This CDR3 has 15 residues. V was shortened by 5 bases and J by 1 base, with 11 bases between the two germline ends. CDR1 is SGHNT and CDR2 is YENEEA in the germline V gene. The CDR3 sequence is CASSLRVGNTGELFF. The CDR3 bases are TGTGCCAGCAGCCTCCGGGTGGGGAACACCGGGGAGCTGTTTTTT.

The chain links TRBV5-5 to TRBJ1-2, with TRBD1 identical over 10 bases. The CDR3 totals 15 residues. Germline values: CDR1 SGHKS, CDR2 YYEKEE (reference sequence). The J segment lost 4 bases and the V segment lost 3 bases, leaving 6 bases of the junction unmatched. CDR3 in amino acids: CASSWDRGISYGYTF. Here the CDR3 DNA reads TGTGCCAGCAGCTGGGACAGGGGTATAAGCTATGGCTACACCTTC.

The chain links TRBV6-6 to TRBJ1-1; D is unresolved. Trimming removed 6 bases at V and 1 base at J, with 12 bases between. Looked up from germline, CDR1 is MNHNY and CDR2 is SVGAGI (reference sequence). The CDR3 loop spans 14 amino acids. For the CDR3, the DNA is TGTGCCAGCAGCCCGGTGCCGGGGAACACTGAAGCTTTCTTT. Residues: CASSPVPGNTEAFF.

The chain couples TRBV28 to TRBJ1-6; 8 nucleotides align to TRBD1. Trimming at V came to 6 bases and at J to 8 bases, leaving 9 bases not matched to a gene. The CDR3 is made up of 15 amino acids. Germline-derived CDR1 and CDR2 are MDHEN and SYDVKM. CDR3 DNA: TGTGCCAGCAGCTACTACGACAGGGGCCATTCACCCCTCCACTTT. Residues: CASSYYDRGHSPLHF. Drawing the rest from reference TRBV28 and TRBJ1-6, the complete variable domain is DVKVTQSSRYLVKRTGEKVFLECVQDMDHENMFWYRQDPGLGLRLIYFSYDVKMKEKGDIPEGYSVSREKKERFSLILESASTNQTSMYLCASSYYDRGHSPLHFGNGTRLTVT.

The chain carries TRBV14 and TRBJ2-1; the D gene is possibly TRBD2 (5 bases). This CDR3 region has 13 residues. Germline V gives CDR1 SGHDN, CDR2 FVKESK. Trimming took off 3 bases at V and 7 bases at J, with 10 bases between the two ends. The CDR3 region has the DNA TGTGCCAGCAGCCACCTACTAGGGAATGAGCAGTTCTTC. This codes for CASSHLLGNEQFF.

The rearrangement links TRBV24-1 to TRBJ2-5, with a possible D match to TRBD1 (5 bases). From germline, CDR1 is KGHDR and CDR2 SFDVKD. CDR3 size: 15 residues. Trimming cost V 4 bases and J 0 bases, with 11 bases left between them. CDR3 protein: CATSESDSNQETQYF. In DNA form, the CDR3 reads TGTGCCACCAGTGAATCTGACAGTAACCAAGAGACCCAGTACTTC.

The rearrangement uses TRBV7-9 and TRBJ1-3; D is unclear. Germline V gives CDR1 SEHNR, CDR2 FQNEAQ (reference sequence). The CDR3 extends over 16 amino acids. V was cut by 3 bases and J by 0 bases, with 12 bases left in between. The DNA of the CDR3 is TGTGCCAGCAGCTTTGTGGACTTCTTCTCTGGAAACACCATATATTTT. Translation gives CASSFVDFFSGNTIYF.

In its sample, this clone was seen a few times. Other nucleotide sequences from this sample produce the same CDR3. The V gene is TRBV5-4, the J gene TRBJ2-7, with 7 bases fitting TRBD2. The CDR3 extends over 15 amino acids. Trimming removed 6 bases from V and 2 bases from J; junction bases left unmatched: 11. Germline assignment: CDR1 SGHNT and CDR2 YYREEE (reference sequence). The DNA of the CDR3 is TGTGCCAGCATCCGCCAAGGCGGGGGTACCTACGAGCAGTACTTC. Translating gives CASIRQGGGTYEQYF.

The V call is TRBV21-1, the J call TRBJ2-5; the table's D gene call, TRBD2, was not cross checked with the DNA. TRBV21-1 has pseudogene status. This CDR3 comprises 17 residues. CDR3 protein: CASSKDGASGRLETQYF. The CDR3 region has the DNA TGTGCCAGCAGCAAAGACGGAGCTAGCGGGAGGTTGGAGACCCAGTACTTC.

This clone was detected only a few times. J is TRBJ2-2 and V is TRBV7-3; 9 nucleotides line up with TRBD2. The CDR3 has 16 amino acids. In germline, CDR1 is SGHTA, CDR2 FQGTGA. With V trimmed by 5 bases and J by 4 bases, 8 bases remained unmatched. This chain's CDR3 is CASSPSGLASTGELFF. DNA for the CDR3: TGTGCCAGCAGCCCATCGGGACTAGCTTCCACCGGGGAGCTGTTTTTT.

The V gene is TRBV2, the J gene TRBJ2-2; D gene unclear. The CDR3 contains 13 residues. Germline V gene data show CDR1 as SNHLY and CDR2 as FYNNEI. With 3 bases removed from V and 6 bases from J, the gap between germline ends came to 8 bases. The CDR3 reads CASSDHQAGELFF. In DNA form, the CDR3 reads TGTGCCAGCAGTGATCATCAGGCCGGGGAGCTGTTTTTT.

The chain carries TRBV6-1 and TRBJ1-5; D is unclear. The germline V gene encodes CDR1 MNHNS and CDR2 SASEGT. This CDR3 has 13 amino acids. V dropped 3 bases and J dropped 9 bases, with 12 bases sitting between them. In DNA form, the CDR3 reads TGTGCCAGCAGTGAGAACATGAAGTTGCCCCAGCATTTT. Residues: CASSENMKLPQHF.

The chain employs TRBV16 and TRBJ2-1, with a possible D match to TRBD2 (6 bases). Germline V gene data show CDR1 as KGHSY and CDR2 as FQNENV. The CDR3 loop spans 14 amino acids. Trimming stripped 6 bases from V and 9 bases from J, with 18 bases between. The DNA of the CDR3 is TGTGCCAGCAGACGCAGGGAGGTAGGGAGTGAGCAGTTCTTC. Translation gives CASRRREVGSEQFF.

This chain connects TRBV18 to TRBJ2-6; 10 bases agree with TRBD2. With 3 bases clipped from V and 0 bases from J, the junction kept 11 bases outside the gene matches. This CDR3 is 20 amino acids long. Per germline, CDR1 KGHSH and CDR2 LQKENI. The CDR3 loop reads CASSPPRGLAGVSGANVLTF. Written as DNA, the CDR3 is TGTGCCAGCTCACCCCCCCGTGGGCTAGCGGGGGTCTCTGGGGCCAACGTCCTGACTTTC.